Given below is one T cell receptor beta chain in context. Trimming took off 0 bases at V and 0 bases at J, with 8 bases between the two ends. Germline CDR1 LNHNV, CDR2 YYDKDF (reference sequence). The CDR3 length is 15 residues. This specimen belongs to a study of blood T cell repertoires in COVID-19. Across the whole study: COVID-19 samples collected from the United States, Italy and Spain covered acute and convalescent phases.

Repertoires were generated with immunoSEQ multiplex PCR, while TCRdb's copy carries only in-frame clones and drops some. Seen here are about 210,000 clones, about four fifths observed once, and the top ten hold less than 15%. The sample comprised peripheral blood. The genes are TRBV15 and TRBJ1-1, with D tentatively TRBD1 (5 bases). The clonotype originates from a woman aged 40 to 50 with acute or convalescent COVID-19. DNA for the CDR3: TGTGCCACCAGCAGAGATACAGGTTTGAACACTGAAGCTTTCTTT. The encoded protein is CATSRDTGLNTEAFF.